The clone carrying this T cell receptor (beta chain) has a handful of counts. Its antigen remains unknown. The data stem from a study of vaccination and CD4 T cells after COVID-19. Whole-study context: Post-vaccine sampling followed dose two by a median about 72 days (range 14 to 241). Notes on the study in general: The researchers studied relatively few convalescent patients and omitted early post-infection timepoints.

The treatment was: approximately 9-day PBMC culture with coronavirus spike peptide pools or control peptides (ViraFEST assay). Gathering of the CD4+ T cells, from the unexposed donor, took place before the COVID-19 pandemic (2011-2018). Once peptide pools had expanded antigen-specific T cells, ViraFEST sequenced TCRs. With around ten days of culture completed, CD4+ T cells were isolated by negative selection. The Oncomine TCR Beta short-read assay sequenced DNA from cultured CD4+ T cells. Genomic DNA was isolated from cultured CD4+ T cells. TCRdb ran MiXCR on the PCR reads and lists one entry per CDR3 protein. The repertoire has about 10,000 distinct CDR3 sequences, 30% of them found once; the top ten carry 10% to 15%. Germline trimming cut 10 bases from V and 0 bases from J; bases unmatched to any gene: 3. Germline lookup yields CDR1 LNHDA and CDR2 SQIVND (reference sequence). The CDR3 consists of 14 residues.

This rearrangement joins TRBV19 to TRBJ2-3; 11 bases fit TRBD2. The sample consisted of CD4+ T cells from blood, cultured in vitro. This clonotype was obtained from a human donor in good health. CDR3 DNA sequence: TGTGCCACCGGGACTAGCGGAAGCACAGATACGCAGTATTTT. Its protein product is CATGTSGSTDTQYF.